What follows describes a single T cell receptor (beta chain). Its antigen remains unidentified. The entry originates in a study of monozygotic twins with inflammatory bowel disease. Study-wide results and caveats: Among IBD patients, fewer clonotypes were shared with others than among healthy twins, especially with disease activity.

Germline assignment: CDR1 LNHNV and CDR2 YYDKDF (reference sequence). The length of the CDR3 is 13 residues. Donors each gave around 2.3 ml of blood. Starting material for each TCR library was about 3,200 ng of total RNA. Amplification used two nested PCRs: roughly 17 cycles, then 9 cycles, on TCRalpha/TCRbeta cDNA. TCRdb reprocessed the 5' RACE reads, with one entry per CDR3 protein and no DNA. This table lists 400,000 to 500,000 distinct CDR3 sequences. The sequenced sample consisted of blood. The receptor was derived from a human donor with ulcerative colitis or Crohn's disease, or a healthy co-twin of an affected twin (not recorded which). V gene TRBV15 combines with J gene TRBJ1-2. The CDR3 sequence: CATSRREGNGYTF.